These 28 T cell receptor beta chains share one sample of origin, sequenced in a study of T cell changes during pregnancy in multiple sclerosis. The table came from immunoSEQ multiplex PCR; TCRdb's copy has only in-frame clones and leaves some out. This table has over 45,000 clones, about 91% appearing once. The starting material was CD8+ T cells from peripheral blood mononuclear cells, obtained after pregnancy. These receptors all come from a female donor with multiple sclerosis, enrolled in a pregnancy study.

This clone was found a few times. The chain combines TRBV27 with TRBJ1-2; a possible D gene is TRBD1 (6 bases). The CDR3 consists of 13 residues. Trimming took 7 bases from V and 5 from J, leaving 14 bases between them. Germline V gene sequence: CDR1 MNHEY, CDR2 SMNVEV (reference sequence). CDR3 coding DNA: TGTGCCAGCAAGCCACTAACAGGGTATGGCTACACCTTC. Amino acid sequence: CASKPLTGYGYTF.

The chain is built from TRBV6-1 and TRBJ2-7; 7 bases align to TRBD2. CDR3 size: 16 residues. Germline CDR1 MNHNS, CDR2 SASEGT. V gave up 2 bases and J gave up 3 bases; unmatched junction bases: 10. The CDR3 here is CASSESLVGGHYEQYF. In DNA form, the CDR3 reads TGTGCCAGCAGTGAATCCCTGGTGGGAGGGCACTACGAGCAGTACTTC.

V usage is TRBV7-2 and J usage is TRBJ2-4; D remains ambiguous. V was clipped by 3 bases and J by 7 bases, with 7 bases between them. Germline V lookup: CDR1 SGHTA, CDR2 FQGNSA. The CDR3 is made up of 12 amino acids. The DNA for the CDR3 is TGTGCCAGCAGCTTCGGTGAGAACATTCAGTACTTC. It is translated as CASSFGENIQYF.

V is TRBV7-8 and J is TRBJ2-1, with D perhaps TRBD1 (5 bases). The germline V gene encodes CDR1 SGHVS and CDR2 FQNEAQ. The CDR3 is made up of 13 amino acids. The V end lost 5 bases, the J end lost 8 bases, and 13 bases lay between the germline ends. The CDR3 loop is CASSPRQRHEQFF. The CDR3 nucleotides are TGTGCCAGCAGCCCACGACAGAGACATGAGCAGTTCTTC.

V usage is TRBV27 and J usage is TRBJ2-1; the match to TRBD2 covers 9 bases. J lost 4 bases, V lost 3 bases, and 7 bases had no gene match. The CDR3 runs 16 residues. Germline lookup yields CDR1 MNHEY and CDR2 SMNVEV (reference sequence). The CDR3 coding sequence is TGTGCCAGCAGTTTTTCAGCGGGAGGAGGGTACAATGAGCAGTTCTTC. Translated: CASSFSAGGGYNEQFF.

V is TRBV27 and J is TRBJ2-5, with a tentative D call TRBD2 (5 bases). Trimming stripped 4 bases from V and 4 bases from J, with 13 bases between. This CDR3 region has 14 residues. Looked up from germline, CDR1 is MNHEY and CDR2 is SMNVEV (reference sequence). The CDR3 DNA reads as TGTGCCAGCAGTTCTACCTTGCGGGTAGAGACCCAGTACTTC. Protein: CASSSTLRVETQYF.

This chain uses TRBV6-1 with TRBJ2-3, with D hard to call. Between the trimmed V and J ends, which lost 7 bases and 3 bases, there was a span of 11 bases. The length of the CDR3 is 13 residues. Looked up from germline, CDR1 is MNHNS and CDR2 is SASEGT. The CDR3 region is CASTSSETDTQYF. The CDR3 nucleotides are TGTGCCAGCACGAGTTCCGAGACAGATACGCAGTATTTT.

This sequence joins TRBV27 and TRBJ1-1, with 9 bases identical to TRBD1. V lost 5 bases and J lost 5; bases outside the gene matches: 6. Germline CDR1 and CDR2: MNHEY and SMNVEV (reference sequence). This CDR3 contains 14 residues. CDR3 nucleotides: TGTGCCAGCAGTCCAGGACAGGGGATGACTGAAGCTTTCTTT. It codes for CASSPGQGMTEAFF.

The chain recombines TRBV6-5 with TRBJ1-1; no definite D call. The V end was cut by 0 bases, the J end by 0 bases, with 11 bases between. CDR1 is MNHEY, CDR2 SVGAGI, per germline. The CDR3 length is 16 residues. The CDR3 is CASSYSTAGMNTEAFF. The CDR3 region has the DNA TGTGCCAGCAGTTACTCGACGGCGGGGATGAACACTGAAGCTTTCTTT.

The chain is built from TRBV7-7 and TRBJ2-1, with D perhaps matching TRBD2 (6 bases). V lost 3 bases, J lost 5 bases, and 11 bases lay in between. CDR3 length: 14 residues. Germline V gene data show CDR1 as SSHAT and CDR2 as FNYEAQ (reference sequence). This chain's CDR3 is CASSFGGNNNEQFF. The DNA for the CDR3 is TGTGCCAGCAGCTTCGGGGGAAACAACAATGAGCAGTTCTTC.

The V gene is TRBV6-1, the J gene TRBJ1-2; D remains unclear. The CDR3 runs 12 residues. With 1 base removed from V and 5 bases from J, the gap between germline ends came to 5 bases. CDR1 is MNHNS and CDR2 is SASEGT in the germline V gene. CDR3 nucleotide sequence: TGTGCCAGCAGTGAAGTACGGTATGGCTACACCTTC. This codes for CASSEVRYGYTF.

The genes are TRBV5-1 and TRBJ2-7; TRBD2 agrees at 7 bases. CDR1 SGHRS and CDR2 YFSETQ come from the germline V gene. V shed 3 bases, J shed 7 bases, and the junction held 10 bases outside the gene matches. The CDR3 is 14 amino acids. CDR3: CASSWEGPMGEQYF. CDR3 nucleotides: TGCGCCAGCAGCTGGGAGGGACCTATGGGGGAGCAGTACTTC.

The chain is built from TRBV5-5 and TRBJ1-5, with 8 nucleotides matching TRBD1. V lost 0 bases and J lost 9; bases outside the gene matches: 5. There are 14 residues in the CDR3. CDR1 and CDR2 from the germline V gene are SGHKS and YYEKEE (reference sequence). The CDR3 spells CASSLGTGYWPQHF. Written as DNA, the CDR3 is TGTGCCAGCAGCTTGGGGACAGGGTATTGGCCCCAGCATTTT.

The V gene is TRBV5-5, the J gene TRBJ1-6; D remains unclear. The CDR3 runs 13 residues. The germline CDR1 and CDR2 sequences are SGHKS and YYEKEE (reference sequence). V was clipped by 7 bases and J by 7 bases, with 12 bases between them. The CDR3 DNA is TGTGCCAGCGACGGAGGCTGGAATTCACCCCTCCACTTT. Encoded protein: CASDGGWNSPLHF.

This chain uses TRBV9 with TRBJ2-1; a possible D gene is TRBD1 (6 bases). Trimming took off 2 bases at V and 7 bases at J, with 13 bases between the two ends. Germline CDR1 SGDLS, CDR2 YYNGEE. The CDR3 consists of 14 residues. The CDR3, as DNA: TGTGCCAGCAGCGTCTACAGGGAAGGTAATGAGCAGTTCTTC. This sequence encodes CASSVYREGNEQFF. Looking up the rest from reference TRBV9 and TRBJ2-1 gives the full variable domain: DSGVTQTPKHLITATGQRVTLRCSPRSGDLSVYWYQQSLDQGLQFLIQYYNGEERAKGNILERFSAQQFPDLHSELNLSSLELGDSALYFCASSVYREGNEQFFGPGTRLTVL.

V and J are TRBV7-9 and TRBJ1-4; D is perhaps TRBD1 (6 bases). Looked up from germline, CDR1 is SEHNR and CDR2 is FQNEAQ (reference sequence). The CDR3 runs to 14 residues. Between the trimmed V and J ends, which lost 3 bases and 8 bases, there was a span of 13 bases. The CDR3 nucleotides are TGTGCCAGCAGCTTGGGGGGGCATGGGGAAAAACTGTTTTTT. Its translation is CASSLGGHGEKLFF.

CDR3 loop: CASSPLLSVSQYF. CDR3 sequence (DNA): TGTGCCAGCAGCCCCCTACTTAGCGTGTCGCAGTATTTT. V gene TRBV7-9 combines with J gene TRBJ2-3; a possible D gene is TRBD2 (5 bases). Germline V gene data show CDR1 as SEHNR and CDR2 as FQNEAQ (reference sequence). Deletions cut 5 bases from V and 10 bases from J, with 16 bases between. The CDR3 consists of 13 residues. Together with reference TRBV7-9 and TRBJ2-3, the CDR3 gives the full variable domain: DTGVSQNPRHKITKRGQNVTFRCDPISEHNRLYWYRQTLGQGPEFLTYFQNEAQLEKSRLLSDRFSAERPKGSFSTLEIQRTEQGDSAMYLCASSPLLSVSQYFGPGTRLTVL.

By sample share, this clone is medium-sized. The gene calls are TRBV6-4 and TRBJ2-1; 7 positions match TRBD2. The CDR3 length is 16 residues. V gave up 0 bases and J gave up 3 bases; unmatched junction bases: 5. Germline V gene data show CDR1 as MRHNA and CDR2 as SNTAGT. CDR3: CASSDSSGGDYNEQFF. The CDR3 bases are TGTGCCAGCAGTGACTCGAGTGGGGGGGACTACAATGAGCAGTTCTTC.

V is TRBV9 and J is TRBJ2-5, with 10 nucleotides matching TRBD2. V lost 0 bases to trimming and J lost 5 bases; unmatched junction nucleotides: 10. The CDR3 has 17 amino acids. Germline lookup yields CDR1 SGDLS and CDR2 YYNGEE. Written as DNA, the CDR3 is TGTGCCAGCAGCGTAGGGGATAGCGGGGGGCCCGGGGAGACCCAGTACTTC. This gives the protein CASSVGDSGGPGETQYF.

In this sample, this clone turned up once. The CDR3: CAISESGQGTYEQYF. CDR3 bases: TGTGCCATCAGTGAGTCGGGACAGGGGACCTACGAGCAGTACTTC. This chain links TRBV10-3 with TRBJ2-7, with 10 positions matching TRBD1. The germline V gene encodes CDR1 ENHRY and CDR2 SYGVKD. The CDR3 extends over 15 amino acids. The V and J ends lost 0 bases and 2 bases, in that order; junction bases with no gene match: 1.

The J gene is TRBJ2-7, the V gene TRBV5-1, with D tentatively TRBD2 (7 bases). CDR3 length equals 16 residues. V shed 0 bases and J shed 1 base, with 14 bases lying between them. Germline-derived CDR1 and CDR2 are SGHRS and YFSETQ. The DNA of the CDR3 is TGCGCCAGCAGCTTGGAACCGGCGGGGGCATCCTACGAGCAGTACTTC. Translating gives CASSLEPAGASYEQYF. Filled out from reference TRBV5-1 and TRBJ2-7, the complete variable domain reads KAGVTQTPRYLIKTRGQQVTLSCSPISGHRSVSWYQQTPGQGLQFLFEYFSETQRNKGNFPGRFSGRQFSNSRSEMNVSTLELGDSALYLCASSLEPAGASYEQYFGPGTRLTVT.

This clone was detected a few times. This chain connects TRBV7-6 to TRBJ2-1; D is perhaps TRBD1 (5 bases). This CDR3 spans 14 amino acids. CDR1 and CDR2 from the germline V gene are SGHVS and FNYEAQ. Trimming removed 4 bases at V and 8 bases at J, with 15 bases between. The CDR3 DNA is TGTGCCAGCAGCTCCAGGGTCACGGGCGATGAGCAGTTCTTC. Translation: CASSSRVTGDEQFF.

The V and J genes are TRBV5-1 and TRBJ2-7; 10 positions match TRBD1. Germline assignment: CDR1 SGHRS and CDR2 YFSETQ. CDR3 length equals 16 residues. J lost 5 bases, V lost 1 base, and 9 bases had no gene match. Written as DNA, the CDR3 is TGCGCCAGCAGCTTGTTATCGGGACAGGGGCCCCACGAGCAGTACTTC. Its translation: CASSLLSGQGPHEQYF.

V is TRBV9 and J is TRBJ2-7; D perhaps matches TRBD1 (6 bases). Germline V gene data show CDR1 as SGDLS and CDR2 as YYNGEE. The CDR3 covers 15 residues. V was clipped by 4 bases and J by 5 bases, with 19 bases between them. The CDR3, as DNA: TGTGCCAGCAGCCCGTCAGGGGTTTTGGGCCACGAGCAGTACTTC. This gives the protein CASSPSGVLGHEQYF.

The chain carries TRBV25-1 and TRBJ2-7; 8 nucleotides line up with TRBD2. The CDR3 covers 13 residues. The V and J ends lost 4 bases and 7 bases, in that order; junction bases with no gene match: 6. Germline V lookup: CDR1 MGHDK, CDR2 SYGVNS. The CDR3 sequence is CASSAGGVTEQYF. CDR3 nucleotide sequence: TGTGCCAGCAGTGCGGGAGGGGTTACAGAGCAGTACTTC.

This sequence joins TRBV10-3 and TRBJ1-5; no clear D. V was trimmed by 0 bases and J by 0 bases, leaving 12 bases between them. Germline CDR1 is ENHRY and CDR2 is SYGVKD. The CDR3 spans 17 residues. CDR3 sequence reads: CAISESFGQSSNQPQHF. CDR3 DNA: TGTGCCATCAGTGAGTCGTTTGGGCAGAGTAGCAATCAGCCCCAGCATTTT.

The chain combines TRBV4-2 with TRBJ1-1; 10 positions match TRBD1. The CDR3 is 16 amino acids. The germline V gene has CDR1 LGHNA and CDR2 YNFKEQ. J was trimmed by 6 bases and V by 0 bases; bases with no gene match: 7. CDR3 amino acids: CASSQDRTGGLAEAFF. CDR3 bases: TGTGCCAGCAGCCAAGACAGGACAGGGGGTCTGGCTGAAGCTTTCTTT.

In DNA, the CDR3 is TGTGCCAGCAGGCCGACAGGGGGTCGCTACAATGAGCAGTTCTTC. Protein: CASRPTGGRYNEQFF. The chain uses TRBV11-2 and TRBJ2-1; the match to TRBD1 covers 9 bases. V dropped 6 bases and J dropped 3; count of bases not matched to a gene: 6. Germline V lookup: CDR1 SGHAT, CDR2 FQNNGV. The length of the CDR3 is 15 residues.